Below, 20 T cell receptor beta chains from the same sample are listed, as sequenced in a study of OX40 agonist ivuxolimab in advanced cancers. The table came from immunoSEQ multiplex PCR; TCRdb's copy has only in-frame clones and leaves some out. Of around 19,000 clones listed, around 67% were seen once; the top ten hold around 35%. The sequenced sample was CD4+ or CD8+ T cells sorted from blood, obtained in a trial of the OX40 agonist ivuxolimab. These receptors all come from an adult with an advanced solid tumor such as melanoma, head and neck, liver or kidney cancer.

This chain links TRBV28 with TRBJ1-1, with D possibly matching TRBD1 (6 bases). Trimming took off 8 bases at V and 3 bases at J, with 16 bases between the two ends. Germline V gene sequence: CDR1 MDHEN, CDR2 SYDVKM. This CDR3 region has 14 residues. CDR3 sequence (DNA): TGTGCCAGCTCCCCTTCGGAGGGGGACACTGAAGCTTTCTTT. It encodes CASSPSEGDTEAFF. The entire variable domain, with the rest obtained from reference TRBV28 and TRBJ1-1, is as follows: DVKVTQSSRYLVKRTGEKVFLECVQDMDHENMFWYRQDPGLGLRLIYFSYDVKMKEKGDIPEGYSVSREKKERFSLILESASTNQTSMYLCASSPSEGDTEAFFGQGTRLTVV.

As concerns this clone: This sample includes further DNA sequences coding for the same CDR3. The rearrangement uses TRBV2 and TRBJ2-2, with D tentatively TRBD1 (6 bases). Trimming took 6 bases from V and 7 from J, leaving 6 bases between them. The germline gives CDR1 SNHLY, CDR2 FYNNEI. CDR3 size: 11 residues. CDR3 sequence: CASRTGGELFF. In DNA, the CDR3 is TGTGCCAGCAGGACAGGCGGGGAGCTGTTTTTT.

The J gene is TRBJ2-3, the V gene TRBV4-1, with TRBD2 as a possible D gene (6 bases). V was pared by 1 base and J by 0 bases, with 8 bases between. The CDR3 is 15 amino acids. CDR1 and CDR2 from the germline V gene are MGHRA and YSYEKL. CDR3 amino acids: CASSQGGGSTDTQYF. The CDR3, as DNA: TGCGCCAGCAGCCAAGGTGGGGGGAGCACAGATACGCAGTATTTT.

This sequence joins TRBV7-8 and TRBJ1-1; tentative D call: TRBD1 (5 bases). Germline loops: CDR1 SGHVS, CDR2 FQNEAQ. The CDR3 length is 14 residues. Trimming took 2 bases from V and 8 from J, leaving 15 bases between them. CDR3 protein: CASSLLGAAPEAFF. Here the CDR3 DNA reads TGTGCCAGCAGCTTACTCGGGGCAGCGCCCGAAGCTTTCTTT.

This clone has a single count. This sequence joins TRBV4-3 and TRBJ1-5; D may be TRBD1 (5 bases). From germline, CDR1 is LGHNA and CDR2 YSLEER. The CDR3 runs 14 residues. Trimming cost V 4 bases and J 6 bases, with 13 bases left between them. The CDR3 nucleotides are TGCGCCAGCAGCCTAGACCGGGGCTCTCAGCCCCAGCATTTT. Translated: CASSLDRGSQPQHF.

The chain joins TRBV4-3 to TRBJ2-1; TRBD1 matches at 8 bases. Trimming removed 0 bases from V and 4 bases from J; junction bases left unmatched: 2. The length of the CDR3 is 15 residues. The germline V gene encodes CDR1 LGHNA and CDR2 YSLEER. Written as DNA, the CDR3 is TGCGCCAGCAGCCAAGATACAGGGGGGTACAATGAGCAGTTCTTC. Its translation: CASSQDTGGYNEQFF.

CDR3 bases: TGTGCCAGCAGTTTCGGGACACCAAATGGCTACACCTTC. It is translated as CASSFGTPNGYTF. The chain links TRBV6-5 to TRBJ1-2; TRBD1 might be the D (6 bases). V was cut by 4 bases and J by 6 bases, with 12 bases left in between. Germline V gene data show CDR1 as MNHEY and CDR2 as SVGAGI. This CDR3 comprises 13 residues.

The rearrangement uses TRBV18 and TRBJ2-1, with TRBD2 matching 12 bases. V lost 6 bases to trimming and J lost 7 bases; unmatched junction nucleotides: 19. Per germline, CDR1 KGHSH and CDR2 LQKENI. The length of the CDR3 is 19 residues. CDR3 sequence: CASSLDRGRGLAGYNEQFF. The DNA for the CDR3 is TGTGCCAGCTCCCTCGACAGGGGGCGCGGACTAGCGGGGTATAATGAGCAGTTCTTC.

This rearrangement joins TRBV29-1 to TRBJ2-3; perhaps TRBD2 as D (5 bases). Trimming removed 4 bases from V and 2 bases from J, with 7 bases in between. CDR3 length: 12 amino acids. Germline V CDR1 and CDR2: SQVTM, ANQGSEA. The CDR3 nucleotides are TGCAGCGTTGGAGGGAACACAGATACGCAGTATTTT. Translation: CSVGGNTDTQYF.

The J gene is TRBJ2-1, the V gene TRBV28, with 11 positions matching TRBD2. The CDR3 spans 17 residues. V shed 2 bases, J shed 3 bases, and the junction held 6 bases outside the gene matches. Looked up from germline, CDR1 is MDHEN and CDR2 is SYDVKM. In nucleotides, the CDR3 is TGTGCCAGCAGTTTAGGGACTAGCGGCACCCTCTACAATGAGCAGTTCTTC. Protein product: CASSLGTSGTLYNEQFF.

This chain connects TRBV5-6 to TRBJ1-2; D call uncertain. The CDR3 length is 13 residues. Germline lookup yields CDR1 SGHDT and CDR2 YYEEEE. Deletions cut 1 base from V and 0 bases from J, with 4 bases between. The CDR3 here is CASSLNTNYGYTF. The CDR3 DNA sequence: TGTGCCAGCAGCTTGAACACTAACTATGGCTACACCTTC.

The chain's CDR3 is CASSWGQGFGNTIYF. DNA for the CDR3: TGTGCCAGCAGTTGGGGACAGGGGTTCGGAAACACCATATATTTT. The chain employs TRBV6-6 and TRBJ1-3; 10 bases align to TRBD1. Germline-derived CDR1 and CDR2 are MNHNY and SVGAGI (reference sequence). The J segment lost 4 bases and the V segment lost 4 bases, leaving 4 bases of the junction unmatched. CDR3 length: 15 amino acids.

CDR3 bases: TGTGCCAGCAGCCCTCAGCTGGGGACCGGGGAGCTGTTTTTT. It specifies CASSPQLGTGELFF. V usage is TRBV7-3 and J usage is TRBJ2-2, with D uncertain. There are 14 residues in the CDR3. The V end lost 5 bases, the J end lost 5 bases, and 12 bases lay between the germline ends. The germline gives CDR1 SGHTA, CDR2 FQGTGA.

This clone came up a few times. The chain uses TRBV29-1 and TRBJ1-1; possibly TRBD1 for D (5 bases). This CDR3 spans 11 amino acids. The V and J ends lost 8 bases and 4 bases respectively, with 11 bases between them. From germline, CDR1 is SQVTM and CDR2 ANQGSEA. In nucleotides, the CDR3 is TGCAGCTCCGGGGCCTTCACTGAAGCTTTCTTT. Residues: CSSGAFTEAFF.

Worth noting for this clone: This sequence is one base from a far larger clone and is likely a read error. Other nucleotide sequences in the sample specify the same CDR3. The rearrangement joins TRBV11-2 to TRBJ2-3; the match to TRBD2 covers 8 bases. The CDR3 consists of 17 residues. CDR1 and CDR2 (germline): SGHAT, FQNNGV. With 5 bases clipped from V and 0 bases from J, the junction kept 10 bases outside the gene matches. CDR3 loop: CASSQEGLALSTDTQYF. CDR3 nucleotides: TGTGCCAGCAGCCAAGAAGGACTAGCCCTCAGCACAGATACGCAGTATTTT.

CDR3 loop: CASSGLATLQDNEQFF. The CDR3 nucleotides read TGTGCCAGTTCTGGGCTAGCAACCTTGCAGGACAATGAGCAGTTCTTC. The chain recombines TRBV19 with TRBJ2-1, with D maybe TRBD2 (5 bases). This CDR3 contains 16 residues. The V end was cut by 8 bases, the J end by 5 bases, with 22 bases between. The germline gives CDR1 LNHDA, CDR2 SQIVND (reference sequence).

V gene TRBV27 combines with J gene TRBJ2-7; weak D call: TRBD2 (6 bases). This CDR3 is 16 amino acids long. The V end was cut by 5 bases, the J end by 3 bases, with 20 bases between. Germline V gene lookup returns CDR1 MNHEY and CDR2 SMNVEV (reference sequence). CDR3 in amino acids: CASSPKPGLQDYEQYF. The DNA of the CDR3 is TGTGCCAGCAGTCCCAAACCGGGACTGCAAGACTACGAGCAGTACTTC.

This clone is judged medium-sized. J is TRBJ1-1 and V is TRBV5-1, with TRBD1 matching over 8 bases. CDR3 length: 14 amino acids. Germline CDR1 reads SGHRS; CDR2 reads YFSETQ. J gave up 4 bases and V 0 bases, and 2 bases lay outside the gene matches. The CDR3 DNA sequence: TGCGCCAGCAGCTTGGCCGACAGGGGCACTGAAGCTTTCTTT. Translating gives CASSLADRGTEAFF.

The rearrangement joins TRBV15 to TRBJ1-4, with 8 bases fitting TRBD1. The CDR3 length is 13 residues. V was pared by 5 bases and J by 5 bases, with 1 base of the junction left unmatched. Germline assignment: CDR1 LNHNV and CDR2 YYDKDF (reference sequence). This CDR3 is CATSWTGNEKLFF. CDR3 DNA sequence: TGTGCCACCAGCTGGACAGGGAATGAAAAACTGTTTTTT. Full variable domain (missing parts from reference TRBV15 and TRBJ1-4): DAMVIQNPRYQVTQFGKPVTLSCSQTLNHNVMYWYQQKSSQAPKLLFHYYDKDFNNEADTPDNFQSRRPNTSFCFLDIRSPGLGDTAMYLCATSWTGNEKLFFGSGTQLSVL.

The chain employs TRBV14 and TRBJ1-3; possibly TRBD1 for D (6 bases). The CDR3 runs 17 residues. V lost 1 base, J lost 0 bases, and 13 bases lay in between. CDR1 and CDR2 from the germline V gene are SGHDN and FVKESK. The CDR3 loop is CASSQVPGAISGNTIYF. In nucleotides, the CDR3 is TGTGCCAGCAGCCAAGTTCCGGGGGCCATCTCTGGAAACACCATATATTTT.